This T cell receptor beta chain was captured in a study of spatial heterogeneity in lung cancer. Study at large: Compared with alpha-chain sequences, beta-chain sequences were consistently detected in greater numbers.

Regarding time point: sample taken at primary tumor resection. Whole RNA was taken from tumor, nontumor lung or frozen PBMC; it was then sequenced unsorted. The approximately 69 donors had untreated early-stage non-small cell lung cancer. One entry per CDR3 protein, called by TCRdb with MiXCR from the 5' RACE reads. This table holds approximately 90,000 distinct CDR3 sequences, roughly 10% found once. Study-level results: In blood, ubiquitous expanded tumor TCRs appeared more at resection than follow-up.

Germline CDR1 is MNHNS and CDR2 is SASEGT. The CDR3 contains 13 residues. The V and J ends lost 2 bases and 8 bases respectively, with 9 bases between them. About this clonotype: Its target is unknown.

V gene TRBV6-1 combines with J gene TRBJ2-2, with D unclear. The sequence derives from a male donor with early-stage non-small cell lung cancer. The source material was PBMCs, sampled at surgery. The CDR3 loop reads CASSEQWAGELFF. CDR3 sequence (DNA): TGTGCCAGCAGTGAACAGTGGGCAGGGGAGCTGTTTTTT.